The 18 T cell receptor beta chains listed next were all sequenced from one sample in a study of blood T cell repertoires in COVID-19 (dated by TCRdb to 2018 to 2021). Library method: the immunoSEQ multiplex PCR assay. TCRdb provides this immuneACCESS table in a form limited to in-frame rearrangements. Some clones are lacking; in checked studies, under half of them reflect an unresolved V gene, and why the rest are absent is not known. This sample lists 240,000 or so clones; 86% were detected once. Roughly 5.8% of the sample is taken by the ten largest. Material: peripheral blood. These receptors were collected from a man aged 55 to 70 with acute or convalescent COVID-19.

The V gene is TRBV5-1, the J gene TRBJ2-1; 7 bases are a match to TRBD1. CDR3 size: 15 residues. Per germline, CDR1 SGHRS and CDR2 YFSETQ. Trimming removed 0 bases from V and 4 bases from J; junction bases left unmatched: 4. The CDR3 nucleotides are TGCGCCAGCAGCTTGGGACAGGGTCGTTACAATGAGCAGTTCTTC. The encoded protein is CASSLGQGRYNEQFF.

The V and J genes are TRBV27 and TRBJ2-7, with 9 positions matching TRBD1. Germline values: CDR1 MNHEY, CDR2 SMNVEV (reference sequence). Trimming took 5 bases from V and 2 from J; bases not matched to a gene: 4. The CDR3 sequence is 14 residues long. CDR3 sequence (DNA): TGTGCCAGCAGTCCGGGACAGGGCCCCTACGAGCAGTACTTC. As protein: CASSPGQGPYEQYF.

This clone has just one count. The chain has TRBV11-3 and TRBJ2-7, with 12 bases identical to TRBD2. From germline, CDR1 is SGHNT and CDR2 YENEEA. The ends lost 1 base at V and 5 bases at J; junction bases unmatched: 3. This CDR3 is built from 15 residues. The CDR3 sequence: CASSLGLAGVDEQYF. The CDR3 DNA reads TGTGCCAGCAGCTTAGGACTAGCGGGAGTTGACGAGCAGTACTTC.

This chain uses TRBV7-2 with TRBJ1-5; 9 positions match TRBD1. Looked up from germline, CDR1 is SGHTA and CDR2 is FQGNSA. The trim removed 3 bases at V and 5 bases at J, leaving 8 bases unmatched. CDR3 length equals 16 residues. CDR3 in DNA: TGTGCCAGCAGCTTGGACACAGGGGGCTCCTATCAGCCCCAGCATTTT. It codes for CASSLDTGGSYQPQHF.

This clone came up once. This rearrangement joins TRBV7-9 to TRBJ2-5; TRBD2 might be the D (6 bases). Trimming removed 11 bases at V and 1 base at J, with 14 bases between. Germline V gene sequence: CDR1 SEHNR, CDR2 FQNEAQ (reference sequence). The CDR3 covers 13 residues. CDR3 sequence reads: CALLRGGQETQYF. The CDR3 bases are TGTGCCCTACTCCGGGGAGGCCAAGAGACCCAGTACTTC.

The chain has TRBV4-1 and TRBJ2-5; 7 nucleotides align to TRBD2. Germline values: CDR1 MGHRA, CDR2 YSYEKL. The CDR3 is made up of 18 amino acids. J gave up 5 bases and V 0 bases, and 15 bases lay outside the gene matches. The CDR3: CASSQDSGLGEGMETQYF. The CDR3 DNA sequence: TGCGCCAGCAGCCAAGATAGCGGATTGGGGGAGGGCATGGAGACCCAGTACTTC.

The J gene is TRBJ2-1, the V gene TRBV4-3; possibly TRBD2 for D (6 bases). Germline CDR1 reads LGHNA; CDR2 reads YSLEER. Deletions cut 4 bases from V and 0 bases from J, with 22 bases between. This CDR3 region has 19 residues. The CDR3 loop reads CASSRTGPGTLSSYNEQFF. The CDR3 coding sequence is TGCGCCAGCAGCCGCACCGGCCCCGGGACTTTGAGCTCCTACAATGAGCAGTTCTTC.

This chain connects TRBV28 to TRBJ2-1; 9 bases align to TRBD1. The trim removed 0 bases at V and 4 bases at J, leaving 4 bases unmatched. CDR1 is MDHEN, CDR2 SYDVKM, per germline. The CDR3 runs 16 residues. The CDR3 spells CASSLWTGGVYNEQFF. In DNA, the CDR3 is TGTGCCAGCAGTTTATGGACAGGGGGTGTATACAATGAGCAGTTCTTC.

The chain is built from TRBV7-9 and TRBJ2-1; 8 bases are shared with TRBD1. The CDR3 totals 18 residues. Trimming removed 4 bases from V and 4 bases from J; junction bases left unmatched: 15. The germline V gene has CDR1 SEHNR and CDR2 FQNEAQ (reference sequence). The CDR3 DNA follows: TGTGCCAGCAGCTCCCACAAGACAGGGGCACAACCTTACAATGAGCAGTTCTTC. It translates to CASSSHKTGAQPYNEQFF.

V gene TRBV7-6 combines with J gene TRBJ2-7, with 7 bases that match TRBD1. CDR1 and CDR2 (germline): SGHVS, FNYEAQ. V lost 5 bases, J lost 0 bases, and 10 bases stayed unmatched. CDR3 length: 16 amino acids. As DNA, the CDR3 is TGTGCCAGCAGCGCCTCTTCCCGGGACAGCTCCTACGAGCAGTACTTC. This codes for CASSASSRDSSYEQYF.

The chain employs TRBV5-1 and TRBJ2-7, with D possibly being TRBD2 (6 bases). Germline CDR1 and CDR2: SGHRS and YFSETQ. This CDR3 spans 16 amino acids. V lost 0 bases and J lost 0, with 13 bases in between. The CDR3: CASSLGNQAGSYEQYF. The CDR3 region has the DNA TGCGCCAGCAGCTTGGGTAATCAAGCGGGCTCCTACGAGCAGTACTTC.

Turning to this clone: The same CDR3 also results from other DNA sequences found in this sample. V and J are TRBV30 and TRBJ2-7, with TRBD1 matching 8 bases. The CDR3 is 14 amino acids. The germline CDR1 and CDR2 sequences are GTSNPN and SVGIG (reference sequence). V trimming: 3 bases; J trimming: 1 base; junction bases outside the gene matches: 5. This CDR3 reads CAWRGRDRSYEQYF. The CDR3 nucleotides are TGTGCCTGGAGGGGCCGGGACAGGTCCTACGAGCAGTACTTC. Filled out from reference TRBV30 and TRBJ2-7, the complete variable domain reads SQTIHQWPATLVQPVGSPLSLECTVEGTSNPNLYWYRQAAGRGLQLLFYSVGIGQISSEVPQNLSASRPQDRQFILSSKKLLLSDSGFYLCAWRGRDRSYEQYFGPGTRLTVT.

The chain couples TRBV27 to TRBJ1-2; 9 nucleotides agree with TRBD1. Germline V lookup: CDR1 MNHEY, CDR2 SMNVEV (reference sequence). J lost 7 bases, V lost 5 bases, and 8 bases had no gene match. The CDR3 totals 14 residues. In DNA, the CDR3 is TGTGCCAGCAGTCCCGGGACAGGGCCTTTTGGCTACACCTTC. Translating gives CASSPGTGPFGYTF.

CDR3 sequence: CASTPPGLAAGSGELFF. The CDR3 DNA reads as TGTGCCAGCACCCCGCCGGGACTAGCGGCCGGGAGCGGGGAGCTGTTTTTT. The rearrangement links TRBV5-4 to TRBJ2-2; 11 positions agree with TRBD2. Trimming took 6 bases from V and 7 from J; bases not matched to a gene: 14. Germline loops: CDR1 SGHNT, CDR2 YYREEE (reference sequence). The CDR3 runs 17 residues.

V usage is TRBV28 and J usage is TRBJ1-3; no firm D call. The CDR3 has 13 amino acids. Germline V gives CDR1 MDHEN, CDR2 SYDVKM. Trimming left V 7 bases short and J 0 bases short, with 7 bases between. The CDR3 bases are TGTGCCAGCAAGCGAGGCTCTGGAAACACCATATATTTT. Amino acid sequence: CASKRGSGNTIYF.

This clone was picked up a small number of times. The chain links TRBV2 to TRBJ2-2; D perhaps matches TRBD2 (6 bases). Germline V CDR1 and CDR2: SNHLY, FYNNEI. CDR3 length: 13 residues. V lost 2 bases, J lost 9 bases, and 10 bases lay in between. The CDR3 loop reads CASSEPGVRELFF. DNA for the CDR3: TGTGCCAGCAGTGAACCGGGGGTTCGGGAGCTGTTTTTT.

The chain has TRBV28 and TRBJ2-7, with a possible D match to TRBD2 (5 bases). This CDR3 contains 14 residues. Germline CDR1 and CDR2: MDHEN and SYDVKM. V was pared by 3 bases and J by 2 bases, with 11 bases between. This CDR3 reads CASSLLTGTYEQYF. CDR3 DNA: TGTGCCAGCAGTTTGTTAACGGGGACCTACGAGCAGTACTTC.

This clone was seen only a few times. The V call is TRBV7-9, the J call TRBJ1-4; perhaps TRBD1 as D (5 bases). Per germline, CDR1 SEHNR and CDR2 FQNEAQ (reference sequence). There are 14 residues in the CDR3. With 4 bases removed from V and 7 bases from J, the gap between germline ends came to 13 bases. The CDR3: CASSSRVATEKLFF. The CDR3 coding sequence is TGTGCCAGCAGCTCCAGGGTGGCAACTGAAAAACTGTTTTTT.